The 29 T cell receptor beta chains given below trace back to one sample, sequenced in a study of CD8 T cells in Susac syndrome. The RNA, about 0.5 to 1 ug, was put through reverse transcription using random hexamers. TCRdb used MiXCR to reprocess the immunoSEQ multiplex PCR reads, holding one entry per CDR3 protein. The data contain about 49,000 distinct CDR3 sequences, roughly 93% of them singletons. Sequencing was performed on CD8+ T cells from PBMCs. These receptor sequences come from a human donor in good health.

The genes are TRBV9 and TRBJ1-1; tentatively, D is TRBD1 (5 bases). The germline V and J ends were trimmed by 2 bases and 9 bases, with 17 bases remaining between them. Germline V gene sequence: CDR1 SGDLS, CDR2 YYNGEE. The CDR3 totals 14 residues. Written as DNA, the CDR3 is TGTGCCAGCAGCGTGGGGGAGGCGACAGTTCAAGCTTTCTTT. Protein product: CASSVGEATVQAFF.

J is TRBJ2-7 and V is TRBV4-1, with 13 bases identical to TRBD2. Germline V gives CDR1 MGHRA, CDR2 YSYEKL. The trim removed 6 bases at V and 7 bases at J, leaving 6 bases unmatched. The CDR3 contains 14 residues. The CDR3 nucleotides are TGCGCCAGCAGGGGGACTAGCGGGGTCGGGGAGCAGTACTTC. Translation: CASRGTSGVGEQYF.

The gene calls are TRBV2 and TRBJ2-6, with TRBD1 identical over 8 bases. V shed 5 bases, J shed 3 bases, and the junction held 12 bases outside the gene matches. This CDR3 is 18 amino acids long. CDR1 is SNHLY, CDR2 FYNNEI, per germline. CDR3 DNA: TGTGCCAGCAGTTTTACAGGGGGTTTGGGTCGTGGGGCCAACGTCCTGACTTTC. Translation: CASSFTGGLGRGANVLTF. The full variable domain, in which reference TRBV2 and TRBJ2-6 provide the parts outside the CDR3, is EPEVTQTPSHQVTQMGQEVILRCVPISNHLYFYWYRQILGQKVEFLVSFYNNEISEKSEIFDDQFSVERPDGSNFTLKIRSTKLEDSAMYFCASSFTGGLGRGANVLTFGAGSRLTVL.

The CDR3 sequence: CASSSPGGPPYNEQFF. The CDR3 DNA reads TGTGCCAGCAGTTCCCCCGGCGGACCACCCTACAATGAGCAGTTCTTC. This chain links TRBV6-2 or TRBV6-3 with TRBJ2-1; D is unresolved. V was cut by 4 bases and J by 2 bases, with 15 bases left in between. CDR1 MNHEY and CDR2 SVGEGT come from the germline V gene. CDR3 size: 16 residues.

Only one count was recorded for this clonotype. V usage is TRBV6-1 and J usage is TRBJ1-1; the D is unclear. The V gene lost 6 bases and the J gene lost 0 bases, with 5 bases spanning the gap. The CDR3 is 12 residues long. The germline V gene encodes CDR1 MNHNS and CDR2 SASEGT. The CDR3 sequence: CASSRMNTEAFF. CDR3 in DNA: TGTGCCAGCAGCAGAATGAACACTGAAGCTTTCTTT.

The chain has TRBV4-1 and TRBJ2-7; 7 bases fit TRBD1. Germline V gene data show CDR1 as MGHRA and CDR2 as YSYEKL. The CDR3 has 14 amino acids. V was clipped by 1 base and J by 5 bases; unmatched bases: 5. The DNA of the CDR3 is TGCGCCAGCAGCCAAGGACAGGGTTTACACGAGCAGTACTTC. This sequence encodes CASSQGQGLHEQYF.

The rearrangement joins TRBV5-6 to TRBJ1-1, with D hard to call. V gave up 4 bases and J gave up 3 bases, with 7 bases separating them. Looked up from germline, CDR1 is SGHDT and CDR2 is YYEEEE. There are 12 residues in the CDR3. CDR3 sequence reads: CASSAGDTEAFF. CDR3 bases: TGTGCCAGCAGCGCCGGGGACACTGAAGCTTTCTTT. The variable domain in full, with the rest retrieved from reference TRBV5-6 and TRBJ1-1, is DAGVTQSPTHLIKTRGQQVTLRCSPKSGHDTVSWYQQALGQGPQFIFQYYEEEERQRGNFPDRFSGHQFPNYSSELNVNALLLGDSALYLCASSAGDTEAFFGQGTRLTVV.

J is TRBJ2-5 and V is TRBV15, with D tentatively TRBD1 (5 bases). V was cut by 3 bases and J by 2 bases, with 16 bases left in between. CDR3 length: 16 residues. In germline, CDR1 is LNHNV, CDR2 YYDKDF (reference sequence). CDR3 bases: TGTGCCACCAGCAGCCCCAACCGAGGACAACAAGAGACCCAGTACTTC. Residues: CATSSPNRGQQETQYF.

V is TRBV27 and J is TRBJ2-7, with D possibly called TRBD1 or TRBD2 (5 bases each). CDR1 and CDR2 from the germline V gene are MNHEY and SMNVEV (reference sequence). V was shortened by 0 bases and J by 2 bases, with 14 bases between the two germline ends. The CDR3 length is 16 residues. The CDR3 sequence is CASSLSVGTYTYEQYF. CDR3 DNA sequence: TGTGCCAGCAGTTTATCAGTCGGGACGTATACCTACGAGCAGTACTTC.

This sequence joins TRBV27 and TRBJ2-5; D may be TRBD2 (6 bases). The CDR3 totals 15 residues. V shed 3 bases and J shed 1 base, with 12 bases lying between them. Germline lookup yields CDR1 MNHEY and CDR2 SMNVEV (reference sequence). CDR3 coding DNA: TGTGCCAGCAGTTTGACTAGTCGTCGCCAAGAGACCCAGTACTTC. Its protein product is CASSLTSRRQETQYF.

The CDR3 DNA sequence: TGTGCCAGCAACCCCAGGGGGACGCCCTACAATGAGCAGTTCTTC. This gives the protein CASNPRGTPYNEQFF. The genes are TRBV27 and TRBJ2-1; 7 bases agree with TRBD1. V was clipped by 7 bases and J by 2 bases; unmatched bases: 8. The CDR3 loop spans 15 amino acids. Germline V lookup: CDR1 MNHEY, CDR2 SMNVEV (reference sequence).

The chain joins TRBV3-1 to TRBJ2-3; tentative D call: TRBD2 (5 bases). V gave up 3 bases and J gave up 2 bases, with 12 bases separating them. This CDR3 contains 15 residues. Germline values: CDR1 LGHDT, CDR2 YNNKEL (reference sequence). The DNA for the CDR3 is TGTGCCAGCAGCCATCCGGGATTTCCCACAGATACGCAGTATTTT. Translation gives CASSHPGFPTDTQYF.

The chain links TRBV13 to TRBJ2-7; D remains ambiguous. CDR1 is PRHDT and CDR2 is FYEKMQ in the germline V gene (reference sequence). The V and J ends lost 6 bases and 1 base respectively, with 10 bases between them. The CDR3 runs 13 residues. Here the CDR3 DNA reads TGTGCCAGCAGTTTACAATCTTCCTACGAGCAGTACTTC. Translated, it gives CASSLQSSYEQYF.

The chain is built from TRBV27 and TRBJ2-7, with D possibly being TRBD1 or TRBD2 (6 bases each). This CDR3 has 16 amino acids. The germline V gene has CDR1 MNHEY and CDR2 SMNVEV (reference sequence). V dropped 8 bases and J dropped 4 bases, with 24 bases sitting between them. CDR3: CASSPLSPGAQYEQYF. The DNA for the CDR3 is TGTGCCAGCTCACCCCTGTCGCCGGGGGCCCAATACGAGCAGTACTTC.

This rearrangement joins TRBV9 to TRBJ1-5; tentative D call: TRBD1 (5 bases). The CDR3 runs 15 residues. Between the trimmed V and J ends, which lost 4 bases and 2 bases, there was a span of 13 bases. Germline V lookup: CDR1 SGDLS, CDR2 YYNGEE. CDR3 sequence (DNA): TGTGCCAGCAGCTCCGACGGGGGAGGCAATCAGCCCCAGCATTTT. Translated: CASSSDGGGNQPQHF. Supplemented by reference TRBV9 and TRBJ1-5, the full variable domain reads DSGVTQTPKHLITATGQRVTLRCSPRSGDLSVYWYQQSLDQGLQFLIQYYNGEERAKGNILERFSAQQFPDLHSELNLSSLELGDSALYFCASSSDGGGNQPQHFGDGTRLSIL.

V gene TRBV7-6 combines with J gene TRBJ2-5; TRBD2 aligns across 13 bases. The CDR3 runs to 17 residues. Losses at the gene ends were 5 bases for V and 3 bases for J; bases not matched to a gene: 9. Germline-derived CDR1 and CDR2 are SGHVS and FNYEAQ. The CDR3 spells CASSQNPGLAGEETQYF. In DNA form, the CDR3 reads TGTGCCAGCAGCCAAAACCCCGGACTAGCGGGAGAAGAGACCCAGTACTTC.

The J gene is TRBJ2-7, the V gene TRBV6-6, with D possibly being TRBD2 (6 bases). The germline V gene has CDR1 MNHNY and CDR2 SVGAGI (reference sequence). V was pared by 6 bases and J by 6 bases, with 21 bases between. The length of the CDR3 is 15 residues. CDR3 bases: TGTGCCAGCAGCGATACTAGCCTCCGCCCTTCCGAGCAGTACTTC. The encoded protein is CASSDTSLRPSEQYF.

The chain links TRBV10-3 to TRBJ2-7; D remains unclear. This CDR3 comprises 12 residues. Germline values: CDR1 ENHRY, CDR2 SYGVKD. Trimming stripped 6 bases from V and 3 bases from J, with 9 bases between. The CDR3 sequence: CAISPTGYEQYF. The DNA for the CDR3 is TGTGCCATCAGCCCGACTGGCTACGAGCAGTACTTC.

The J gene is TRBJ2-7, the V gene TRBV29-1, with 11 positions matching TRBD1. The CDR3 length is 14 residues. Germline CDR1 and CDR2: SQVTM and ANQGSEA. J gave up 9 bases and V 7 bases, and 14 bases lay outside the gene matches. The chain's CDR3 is CSAEYRDRGRRQYF. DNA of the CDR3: TGCAGCGCCGAGTACCGGGACAGGGGGAGAAGGCAGTACTTC.

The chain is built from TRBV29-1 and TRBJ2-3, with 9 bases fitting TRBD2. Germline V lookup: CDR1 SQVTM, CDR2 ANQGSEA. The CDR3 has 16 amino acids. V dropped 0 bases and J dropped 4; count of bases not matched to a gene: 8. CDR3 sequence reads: CSVEDPLAGMADTQYF. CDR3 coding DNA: TGCAGCGTTGAAGATCCGCTAGCGGGAATGGCAGATACGCAGTATTTT.

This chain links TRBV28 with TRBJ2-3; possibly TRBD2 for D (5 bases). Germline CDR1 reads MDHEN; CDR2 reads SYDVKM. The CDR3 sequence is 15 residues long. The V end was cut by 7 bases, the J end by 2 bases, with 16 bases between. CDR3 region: CASTHASGNTDTQYF. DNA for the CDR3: TGTGCCAGCACCCACGCCAGCGGAAACACAGATACGCAGTATTTT.

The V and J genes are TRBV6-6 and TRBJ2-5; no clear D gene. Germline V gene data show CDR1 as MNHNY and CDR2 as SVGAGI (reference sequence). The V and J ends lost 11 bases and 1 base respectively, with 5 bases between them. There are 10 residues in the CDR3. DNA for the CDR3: TGTGCCGGGATCCAAGAGACCCAGTACTTC. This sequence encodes CAGIQETQYF.

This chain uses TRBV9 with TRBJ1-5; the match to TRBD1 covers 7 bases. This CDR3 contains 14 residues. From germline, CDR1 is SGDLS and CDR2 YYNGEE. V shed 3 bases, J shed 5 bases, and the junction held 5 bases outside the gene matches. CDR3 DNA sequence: TGTGCCAGCAGCGCGGGGACAGCAGATCAGCCCCAGCATTTT. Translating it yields CASSAGTADQPQHF.

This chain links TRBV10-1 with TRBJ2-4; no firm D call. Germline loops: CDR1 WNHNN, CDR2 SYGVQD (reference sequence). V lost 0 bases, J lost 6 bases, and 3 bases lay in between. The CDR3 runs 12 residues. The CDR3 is CASSESGNIQYF. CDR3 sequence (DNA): TGCGCCAGCAGTGAGTCGGGAAACATTCAGTACTTC.

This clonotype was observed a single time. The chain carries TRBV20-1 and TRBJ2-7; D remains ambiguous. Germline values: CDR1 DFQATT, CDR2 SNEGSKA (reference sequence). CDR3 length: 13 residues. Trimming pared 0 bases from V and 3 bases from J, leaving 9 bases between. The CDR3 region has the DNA TGCAGTGCTAGAGATCGGGCGGACTACGAGCAGTACTTC. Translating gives CSARDRADYEQYF.

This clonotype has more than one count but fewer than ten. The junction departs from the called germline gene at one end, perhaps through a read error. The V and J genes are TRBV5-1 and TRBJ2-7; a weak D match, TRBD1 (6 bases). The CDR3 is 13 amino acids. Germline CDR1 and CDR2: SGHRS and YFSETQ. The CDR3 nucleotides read TGTGCCAGCAGTCTAGGACAGAGCTACGAGCAGTACTTC. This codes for CASSLGQSYEQYF.

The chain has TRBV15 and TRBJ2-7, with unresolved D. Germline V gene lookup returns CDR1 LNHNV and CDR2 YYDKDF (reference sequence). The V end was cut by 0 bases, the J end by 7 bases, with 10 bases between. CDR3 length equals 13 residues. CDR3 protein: CATSRENKREQYF. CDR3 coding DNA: TGTGCCACCAGCAGAGAGAACAAACGGGAGCAGTACTTC.

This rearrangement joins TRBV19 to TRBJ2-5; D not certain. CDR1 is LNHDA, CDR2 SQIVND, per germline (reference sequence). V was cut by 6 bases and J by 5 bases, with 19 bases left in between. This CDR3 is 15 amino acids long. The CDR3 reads CASSSPGGVMETQYF. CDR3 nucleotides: TGTGCCAGTAGCTCTCCGGGTGGGGTTATGGAGACCCAGTACTTC.

The CDR3 here is CASSLSSGVSEQFF. CDR3 nucleotides: TGTGCCAGCAGCCTCTCCTCAGGGGTAAGCGAGCAGTTCTTC. This sequence joins TRBV9 and TRBJ2-1; a possible D gene is TRBD1 (6 bases). The CDR3 has 14 amino acids. In germline, CDR1 is SGDLS, CDR2 YYNGEE. Trimming removed 4 bases at V and 10 bases at J, with 18 bases between.